These 19 T cell receptor beta chains came from one sample sequenced in a study of blood T cell repertoires in COVID-19. The table came from immunoSEQ multiplex PCR; TCRdb's copy has only in-frame clones and leaves some out. The top ten clones hold around 3.7% of a sample with about 290,000 clones, 70% to 90% of them seen once. Sequenced material: peripheral blood. The receptors were gathered from a woman between 50 and 59 years old with active or convalescent COVID-19.

This clone was recorded once. The chain has TRBV5-1 and TRBJ2-5; D is unclear. CDR1 SGHRS and CDR2 YFSETQ come from the germline V gene. The V end lost 5 bases, the J end lost 1 base, and 9 bases lay between the germline ends. This CDR3 spans 13 amino acids. The CDR3, as DNA: TGCGCCAGCAGTAGATTAGTCCAAGAGACCCAGTACTTC. Encoded protein: CASSRLVQETQYF.

The chain employs TRBV28 and TRBJ1-2, with TRBD1 identical over 8 bases. Germline V gene data show CDR1 as MDHEN and CDR2 as SYDVKM. The CDR3 runs to 15 residues. V dropped 4 bases and J dropped 6; count of bases not matched to a gene: 10. The CDR3 DNA follows: TGTGCCAGCAGTTCCCCACGGACAGGGAGAGATGGCTACACCTTC. This codes for CASSSPRTGRDGYTF.

V is TRBV2 and J is TRBJ1-6; D is perhaps TRBD1 (5 bases). Trimming took 8 bases from V and 0 from J, leaving 14 bases between them. CDR3 length equals 16 residues. Germline CDR1 is SNHLY and CDR2 is FYNNEI. The CDR3 loop reads CASLRGGGSYNSPLHF. The DNA of the CDR3 is TGTGCCAGCCTACGGGGGGGAGGCTCCTATAATTCACCCCTCCACTTT.

DNA of the CDR3: TGTGCCAGCAGCCCGACTATTGCAACCCTTAGCAATCAGCCCCAGCATTTT. It yields the protein CASSPTIATLSNQPQHF. The chain links TRBV4-2 to TRBJ1-5; no clear D. The CDR3 is 17 residues long. From germline, CDR1 is LGHNA and CDR2 YNFKEQ. Trimming took 4 bases from V and 0 from J, leaving 16 bases between them.

The V and J genes are TRBV9 and TRBJ2-1; TRBD2 might be the D (6 bases). Germline V gives CDR1 SGDLS, CDR2 YYNGEE. V shed 2 bases and J shed 7 bases, with 16 bases lying between them. The CDR3 spans 15 residues. The CDR3 protein is CASSVDGLPGNEQFF. The DNA of the CDR3 is TGTGCCAGCAGCGTGGATGGACTACCGGGGAATGAGCAGTTCTTC.

The chain joins TRBV5-1 to TRBJ1-4; D remains ambiguous. Trimming took 4 bases from V and 8 from J, leaving 12 bases between them. The CDR3 has 13 residues. CDR1 and CDR2 (germline): SGHRS, YFSETQ. The CDR3 DNA reads TGCGCCAGCAGCGTGCTGGGAGGAGAAAAACTGTTTTTT. Its translation is CASSVLGGEKLFF.

CDR3 protein: CASSSDTKGGYTF. CDR3 nucleotides: TGTGCCAGCAGCTCGGACACTAAGGGTGGCTACACCTTC. The chain carries TRBV11-1 and TRBJ1-2; tentatively, D is TRBD1 (5 bases). Germline V gene sequence: CDR1 SGHAT, CDR2 FQDESV (reference sequence). V was shortened by 4 bases and J by 7 bases, with 13 bases between the two germline ends. The CDR3 loop spans 13 amino acids.

The V gene is TRBV5-6, the J gene TRBJ2-3; 7 positions agree with TRBD1. CDR3 size: 15 residues. Germline-derived CDR1 and CDR2 are SGHDT and YYEEEE. The V segment lost 3 bases and the J segment 3 bases; nucleotides outside the gene matches: 7. DNA for the CDR3: TGTGCCAGCAGCTCCGGACAGGTTGGGACAGATACGCAGTATTTT. Protein: CASSSGQVGTDTQYF. Complete variable domain (other parts from reference TRBV5-6 and TRBJ2-3): DAGVTQSPTHLIKTRGQQVTLRCSPKSGHDTVSWYQQALGQGPQFIFQYYEEEERQRGNFPDRFSGHQFPNYSSELNVNALLLGDSALYLCASSSGQVGTDTQYFGPGTRLTVL.

The chain recombines TRBV15 with TRBJ2-7; 11 positions agree with TRBD2. V was pared by 3 bases and J by 0 bases, with 4 bases of the junction left unmatched. In germline, CDR1 is LNHNV, CDR2 YYDKDF (reference sequence). This CDR3 is built from 16 residues. This CDR3 reads CATSRGLAESSYEQYF. Here the CDR3 DNA reads TGTGCCACCAGCAGGGGACTAGCGGAAAGCTCCTACGAGCAGTACTTC.

The rearrangement joins TRBV19 to TRBJ1-5, with 9 bases aligning to TRBD1. CDR1 LNHDA and CDR2 SQIVND come from the germline V gene (reference sequence). With V trimmed by 8 bases and J by 3 bases, 2 bases remained unmatched. The CDR3 length is 13 residues. CDR3 sequence reads: CASGTGHNQPQHF. DNA of the CDR3: TGTGCCAGTGGGACAGGGCACAATCAGCCCCAGCATTTT.

CDR3 loop: CASRPIGKNYGYTF. The CDR3 DNA follows: TGTGCCAGCAGACCTATCGGGAAGAACTATGGCTACACCTTC. The rearrangement joins TRBV5-6 to TRBJ1-2; no definite D call. The CDR3 is 14 residues long. Germline-derived CDR1 and CDR2 are SGHDT and YYEEEE. V shed 5 bases and J shed 2 bases, with 13 bases lying between them.

DNA of the CDR3: TGCGCCAGCGGGGGGGACGGAAACACCGGGGAGCTGTTTTTT. This gives the protein CASGGDGNTGELFF. The chain combines TRBV5-1 with TRBJ2-2, with TRBD2 identical over 7 bases. V was clipped by 7 bases and J by 2 bases; unmatched bases: 5. There are 14 residues in the CDR3. Germline CDR1 SGHRS, CDR2 YFSETQ.

The rearrangement links TRBV30 to TRBJ1-2; 7 bases are a match to TRBD1. Germline CDR1 is GTSNPN and CDR2 is SVGIG (reference sequence). This CDR3 is 14 amino acids long. The V gene end was trimmed by 4 bases and the J gene end by 5 bases; junction bases not matched to a gene: 10. CDR3 in DNA: TGTGCCTGGACCCGCCGGGACAGATTTTATGGCTACACCTTC. It yields the protein CAWTRRDRFYGYTF.

The rearrangement joins TRBV28 to TRBJ1-6; D might be TRBD1 (6 bases). The CDR3 is 15 amino acids. Germline V gene sequence: CDR1 MDHEN, CDR2 SYDVKM. V gave up 5 bases and J gave up 7 bases, with 15 bases separating them. The CDR3 sequence is CASSPPLGQNSPLHF. The CDR3 DNA sequence: TGTGCCAGCAGTCCCCCTCTCGGACAGAATTCACCCCTCCACTTT.

This clone has a single count. The rearrangement uses TRBV19 and TRBJ1-1; a weak D match, TRBD1 (5 bases). V was clipped by 7 bases and J by 4 bases, with 16 bases between them. Germline assignment: CDR1 LNHDA and CDR2 SQIVND (reference sequence). This CDR3 spans 14 amino acids. Written as DNA, the CDR3 is TGTGCCAGTACCGAATCGGGGGGTGGCACTGAAGCTTTCTTT. Amino acid sequence: CASTESGGGTEAFF. Drawing the rest from reference TRBV19 and TRBJ1-1, the complete variable domain is DGGITQSPKYLFRKEGQNVTLSCEQNLNHDAMYWYRQDPGQGLRLIYYSQIVNDFQKGDIAEGYSVSREKKESFPLTVTSAQKNPTAFYLCASTESGGGTEAFFGQGTRLTVV.

V usage is TRBV5-1 and J usage is TRBJ2-1; TRBD1 agrees at 8 bases. The CDR3 contains 14 residues. Per germline, CDR1 SGHRS and CDR2 YFSETQ. J lost 10 bases, V lost 2 bases, and 8 bases had no gene match. The CDR3 nucleotides are TGCGCCAGCAGCTTCCTGGACAGGGTTGGAGAGCAGTTCTTC. Amino acids: CASSFLDRVGEQFF.

The CDR3 nucleotides are TGCGCCAGCAGCTGGGGGGACAGATCTGAAGCTTTCTTT. This sequence encodes CASSWGDRSEAFF. J is TRBJ1-1 and V is TRBV5-1, with 7 bases aligning to TRBD1. The CDR3 totals 13 residues. With 3 bases clipped from V and 6 bases from J, the junction kept 5 bases outside the gene matches. Germline lookup yields CDR1 SGHRS and CDR2 YFSETQ. The variable domain in full, completed from reference TRBV5-1 and TRBJ1-1, reads KAGVTQTPRYLIKTRGQQVTLSCSPISGHRSVSWYQQTPGQGLQFLFEYFSETQRNKGNFPGRFSGRQFSNSRSEMNVSTLELGDSALYLCASSWGDRSEAFFGQGTRLTVV.

The V gene is TRBV6-5, the J gene TRBJ2-7; unclear D gene. The germline V gene encodes CDR1 MNHEY and CDR2 SVGAGI. The CDR3 totals 13 residues. The germline V and J ends were trimmed by 6 bases and 1 base, with 10 bases remaining between them. Here the CDR3 DNA reads TGTGCCAGCAGCCGCACTGTTTCCTACGAGCAGTACTTC. It is translated as CASSRTVSYEQYF.

The genes are TRBV28 and TRBJ2-3; D perhaps matches TRBD1 (6 bases). The CDR3 length is 14 residues. Per germline, CDR1 MDHEN and CDR2 SYDVKM. Trimming cost V 6 bases and J 4 bases, with 14 bases left between them. The CDR3 reads CASSVQGPPDTQYF. The CDR3 bases are TGTGCCAGCAGCGTACAGGGCCCGCCAGATACGCAGTATTTT.